This TCR beta chain derives from a study of blood T cell repertoires in COVID-19. The CDR3 length is 19 residues. The germline gives CDR1 LGHNA, CDR2 YSLEER. With V trimmed by 1 base and J by 0 bases, 14 bases remained unmatched. As originally analysed: Estimation of nucleated cell counts was performed using reference gene primer amplification. Repertoires were generated with immunoSEQ multiplex PCR, while TCRdb's copy carries only in-frame clones and drops some. V, J and clone size are those of that table, while D and trimming were read from the DNA. The data contain around 300,000 clones, about nine tenths of them singletons. The study recruited people aged about 18 to 95 years across 20 to 30 US areas. This clone was observed a few times.

Input material: PBMCs or T cells enriched from blood (not recorded which). The receptor was derived from a woman between 45 and 60 years old who had recovered from COVID-19. V usage is TRBV4-3 and J usage is TRBJ2-7; 8 positions agree with TRBD2. CDR3 residues: CASSQAMAGGPQSSYEQYF. The CDR3 DNA is TGCGCCAGCAGCCAAGCAATGGCGGGAGGCCCACAGAGCTCCTACGAGCAGTACTTC.